The 23 T cell receptor beta chains below come from one sample, sequenced in a study of T-cell memory formation after mild COVID-19. TCRdb redid the calling of the 5' RACE reads with MiXCR, one entry per CDR3 protein. The repertoire includes fewer than 250,000 distinct CDR3 sequences, less than 20% of them detected once, and 2.1% sits in the top ten. The specimen sequenced was PBMCs or a T cell subset sorted from them (not recorded which). These receptors originate from an adult woman who had mild COVID-19 (a few samples of this study predate the infection). Cell type and time point are not known.

V and J are TRBV12-3 or TRBV12-4 and TRBJ1-3; D might be TRBD1 (6 bases). The CDR3 runs to 16 residues. Trimming pared 5 bases from V and 0 bases from J, leaving 14 bases between. In DNA form, the CDR3 reads TGTGCCAGCAGTCCCTCAGGGGTCACCTCTGGAAACACCATATATTTT. Protein: CASSPSGVTSGNTIYF.

This sequence joins TRBV10-3 and TRBJ1-5; D is possibly TRBD1 (6 bases). Germline values: CDR1 ENHRY, CDR2 SYGVKD. V was shortened by 6 bases and J by 3 bases, with 9 bases between the two germline ends. The CDR3 contains 13 residues. The CDR3, as DNA: TGTGCCATCAGGGGACAATTCAATCAGCCCCAGCATTTT. As protein: CAIRGQFNQPQHF.

The chain employs TRBV7-3 and TRBJ2-3; possible D gene TRBD1, 6 bases. V shed 2 bases and J shed 0 bases, with 15 bases lying between them. Germline-derived CDR1 and CDR2 are SGHTA and FQGTGA. The CDR3 totals 17 residues. CDR3 coding DNA: TGTGCCAGCAGCTTAGGAGGTGGACAGCCTAGCACAGATACGCAGTATTTT. Protein sequence: CASSLGGGQPSTDTQYF.

This clonotype was observed a handful of times. The rearrangement links TRBV18 to TRBJ1-5, with no clear D. Trimming cost V 6 bases and J 0 bases, with 12 bases left between them. Germline CDR1 is KGHSH and CDR2 is LQKENI. The CDR3 extends over 15 amino acids. For the CDR3, the DNA is TGTGCCAGCTCTCCCAACCCCGGTAGCAATCAGCCCCAGCATTTT. Its translation is CASSPNPGSNQPQHF.

This clonotype was recorded many times. The rearrangement joins TRBV7-2 to TRBJ1-2, with TRBD1 matching 7 bases. The CDR3 is 14 residues long. Trimming removed 1 base from V and 7 bases from J; junction bases left unmatched: 6. CDR1 is SGHTA and CDR2 is FQGNSA in the germline V gene. The CDR3, as DNA: TGTGCCAGCAGCTTAGAGACAGGGAACCGTGGCTACACCTTC. This sequence encodes CASSLETGNRGYTF.

This clonotype has a handful of counts. This chain connects TRBV24-1 to TRBJ1-2, with unresolved D. V was shortened by 9 bases and J by 4 bases, with 14 bases between the two germline ends. Germline-derived CDR1 and CDR2 are KGHDR and SFDVKD. CDR3 length: 13 residues. The CDR3 region has the DNA TGTGCCACCCGCCGGTCGGACGGCTATGGCTACACCTTC. Its protein is CATRRSDGYGYTF.

This clonotype has a count of ten or more. The chain joins TRBV7-8 to TRBJ1-5; 9 positions match TRBD1. Germline values: CDR1 SGHVS, CDR2 FQNEAQ. The CDR3 covers 13 residues. With V trimmed by 2 bases and J by 7 bases, 0 bases remained unmatched. In nucleotides, the CDR3 is TGTGCCAGCAGCTTAACAGGGGGCCAGCCCCAGCATTTT. As protein: CASSLTGGQPQHF.

The chain employs TRBV27 and TRBJ2-7; D uncertain. Trimming removed 4 bases at V and 2 bases at J, with 12 bases between. From germline, CDR1 is MNHEY and CDR2 SMNVEV (reference sequence). CDR3 size: 14 residues. The CDR3 is CASSSASGPYEQYF. For the CDR3, the DNA is TGTGCCAGCAGTTCTGCCAGTGGGCCCTACGAGCAGTACTTC.

The rearrangement uses TRBV6-2 or TRBV6-3 and TRBJ2-2; unclear D gene. Germline V gene lookup returns CDR1 MNHEY and CDR2 SVGEGT. This CDR3 region has 12 residues. The germline V and J ends were trimmed by 5 bases and 6 bases, with 7 bases remaining between them. The DNA of the CDR3 is TGTGCCAGCAGTCCCGAAGCCGGGGAGCTGTTTTTT. As protein: CASSPEAGELFF.

This clonotype has a single count. The rearrangement links TRBV12-5 to TRBJ2-3; D is possibly TRBD1 (6 bases). Trimming shortened V by 6 bases and J by 0 bases, and 16 bases separated the two germline ends. Germline V gene data show CDR1 as LGHNT and CDR2 as FRNRAP. The CDR3 has 16 residues. This CDR3 reads CASGPRAQGSTDTQYF. The CDR3 nucleotides are TGTGCTAGTGGCCCCAGAGCGCAGGGGAGCACAGATACGCAGTATTTT.

The chain recombines TRBV18 with TRBJ1-1; 7 nucleotides line up with TRBD1. CDR1 and CDR2 (germline): KGHSH, LQKENI. V gave up 2 bases and J gave up 1 base; unmatched junction bases: 4. The CDR3 has 15 amino acids. The CDR3 sequence is CASSPSDRANTEAFF. As DNA, the CDR3 is TGTGCCAGCTCACCAAGTGACAGGGCGAACACTGAAGCTTTCTTT.

This clonotype has more than one count but fewer than ten. CDR3 sequence reads: CASSSTGEWGYTF. The CDR3 DNA reads TGCGCCAGCAGTTCGACAGGAGAGTGGGGCTACACCTTC. This chain connects TRBV10-2 to TRBJ1-2, with TRBD1 as a possible D gene (6 bases). The length of the CDR3 is 13 residues. Trimming shortened V by 5 bases and J by 8 bases, and 15 bases separated the two germline ends. Germline V gives CDR1 WSHSY, CDR2 SAAADI.

This clonotype was observed a handful of times. The V and J genes are TRBV12-3 or TRBV12-4 and TRBJ1-2, with D perhaps TRBD1 (5 bases). The CDR3 runs to 13 residues. V dropped 11 bases and J dropped 4 bases, with 17 bases sitting between them. The CDR3 is CAGAGPPGYGYTF. CDR3 nucleotides: TGTGCCGGGGCGGGACCCCCAGGCTATGGCTACACCTTC.

This chain connects TRBV7-3 to TRBJ2-1; 9 nucleotides align to TRBD1. Germline V gene sequence: CDR1 SGHTA, CDR2 FQGTGA. J was trimmed by 5 bases and V by 5 bases; bases with no gene match: 10. This CDR3 comprises 16 residues. The CDR3, as DNA: TGTGCCAGCAGCCCCCGGACAGGGGAAGGGAACAATGAGCAGTTCTTC. Translating gives CASSPRTGEGNNEQFF.

This clonotype was seen more than once but under ten times. V and J are TRBV12-3 or TRBV12-4 and TRBJ1-6, with a possible D match to TRBD1 (6 bases). CDR3 length: 15 residues. Trimming left V 6 bases short and J 4 bases short, with 13 bases between. CDR3 nucleotide sequence: TGTGCCAGCAGGTGGGGGCGCGAATATAATTCACCCCTCCACTTT. The encoded protein is CASRWGREYNSPLHF.

This clonotype was observed a few times. This sequence joins TRBV28 and TRBJ2-7; a weak D match, TRBD1 (5 bases). Trimming took 0 bases from V and 6 from J, leaving 9 bases between them. Germline values: CDR1 MDHEN, CDR2 SYDVKM. This CDR3 is 13 amino acids long. CDR3 loop: CASSLWSGREQYF. CDR3 DNA sequence: TGTGCCAGCAGTTTATGGTCAGGGCGCGAGCAGTACTTC.

This chain connects TRBV3-1 to TRBJ2-1, with 7 bases that match TRBD2. CDR3 length: 15 residues. The ends lost 3 bases at V and 4 bases at J; junction bases unmatched: 6. Germline V gives CDR1 LGHDT, CDR2 YNNKEL (reference sequence). The CDR3 DNA sequence: TGTGCCAGCAGCCAGGCTAGCGGTTTGTACAATGAGCAGTTCTTC. It translates to CASSQASGLYNEQFF.

This clonotype was seen only a few times. This chain connects TRBV29-1 to TRBJ2-4, with 7 bases fitting TRBD1. The length of the CDR3 is 13 residues. Losses at the gene ends were 3 bases for V and 2 bases for J; bases not matched to a gene: 1. Germline CDR1 is SQVTM and CDR2 is ANQGSEA. The CDR3 DNA sequence: TGCAGCGTTGAGGACAGGTCCAAAAACATTCAGTACTTC. Amino acid sequence: CSVEDRSKNIQYF.

CDR3 coding DNA: TGTGCCAGCAGCCAAAGGACTAGCGGGGGAAGGATATTCTACAATGAGCAGTTCTTC. Its translation is CASSQRTSGGRIFYNEQFF. This chain joins TRBV2 and TRBJ2-1; 13 bases align to TRBD2. CDR3 length: 19 amino acids. V trimming: 6 bases; J trimming: 3 bases; junction bases outside the gene matches: 14. CDR1 and CDR2 from the germline V gene are SNHLY and FYNNEI. The full variable domain, in which reference TRBV2 and TRBJ2-1 provide the parts outside the CDR3, is EPEVTQTPSHQVTQMGQEVILRCVPISNHLYFYWYRQILGQKVEFLVSFYNNEISEKSEIFDDQFSVERPDGSNFTLKIRSTKLEDSAMYFCASSQRTSGGRIFYNEQFFGPGTRLTVL.

The chain combines TRBV20-1 with TRBJ2-3, with 11 bases fitting TRBD2. The V gene's germline CDR1 is DFQATT and CDR2 SNEGSKA (reference sequence). The CDR3 sequence is 16 residues long. V lost 3 bases to trimming and J lost 2 bases; unmatched junction nucleotides: 7. The DNA of the CDR3 is TGCAGTGCTAGGGATAGCGGGAGGGCTCTCACAGATACGCAGTATTTT. It specifies CSARDSGRALTDTQYF.

The CDR3: CSANGGRYEQYF. As DNA, the CDR3 is TGCAGTGCTAACGGTGGTCGGTACGAGCAGTACTTC. V and J are TRBV20-1 and TRBJ2-7; D is unclear. Trimming removed 4 bases from V and 4 bases from J, with 11 bases in between. Per germline, CDR1 DFQATT and CDR2 SNEGSKA (reference sequence). This CDR3 has 12 residues.

This clonotype was recorded a few times. The gene calls are TRBV6-2 or TRBV6-3 and TRBJ2-7, with D possibly being TRBD2 (5 bases). Trimming shortened V by 8 bases and J by 3 bases, and 8 bases separated the two germline ends. The CDR3 covers 11 residues. The germline V gene has CDR1 MNHEY and CDR2 SVGEGT. The CDR3 protein is CASCEGYEQYF. The CDR3 DNA follows: TGTGCCAGCTGCGAGGGCTACGAGCAGTACTTC.

This clonotype was detected only a few times. The rearrangement joins TRBV19 to TRBJ1-5; a weak D match, TRBD1 (5 bases). V was cut by 3 bases and J by 4 bases, with 19 bases left in between. The CDR3 runs to 17 residues. Germline-derived CDR1 and CDR2 are LNHDA and SQIVND (reference sequence). The CDR3 coding sequence is TGTGCCAGTAGTATTAGAGGGGACTCCTTACTAAATCAGCCCCAGCATTTT. Protein product: CASSIRGDSLLNQPQHF.